This record looks at one T cell receptor (beta chain) sequence and its context. Its antigen is currently unknown. The data derive from a study of CD8+CD57+ T cells in acquired aplastic anemia. At the level of the study: Isolated CD4+ and CD8+ cells, once sorted, yielded DNA averaging around 3.3 ug. Study-wide findings and caveats: Fewer than 30 shared CD8+ CDR3s appeared highly expressed within patients' immunodominant clones. Patients showed no significant difference from controls in CD8+ Simpson's diversity.

Looked up from germline, CDR1 is DFQATT and CDR2 is SNEGSKA (reference sequence). This CDR3 has 14 amino acids. V lost 6 bases to trimming and J lost 5 bases, with 20 bases between them. By flow cytometry, patients selected for sequencing had shown an expansion of CD8+CD57+ cells. Patients had not yet gotten any therapy when their blood was taken for sampling. The study profiled TCR beta VDJ and CDR3 using genomic DNA as template. MiXCR, applied by TCRdb to the reads, yields one record per CDR3 protein. The sample contains about 58,000 distinct CDR3 sequences, 57% of which appear only once. The sequence derives from a human donor with aplastic anemia. The genes are TRBV20-1 and TRBJ2-7; tentatively, D is TRBD2 (5 bases). Input material: sorted CD4+, CD8+, or CD8+CD57+ T cells (not recorded which) from PBMCs. The CDR3 reads CSAPPSGERNEQYF. The CDR3 coding sequence is TGCAGTGCCCCTCCCTCCGGGGAAAGGAACGAGCAGTACTTC.